This TCR beta chain was sequenced in a study of T cells in Graves' hyperthyroidism and ophthalmopathy. Study-level results: Most thyroid-expanded clonotypes above 0.001 were also found in blood.

The length of the CDR3 is 13 residues. Germline lookup yields CDR1 SNHLY and CDR2 FYNNEI. Trimming stripped 10 bases from V and 8 bases from J, with 20 bases between. This clonotype was picked up many times. Its antigen is not identified. The sample, blood from the first hyperthyroidism diagnosis, precedes any ophthalmopathy symptoms. From RNA transcripts, TCR beta CDR3 regions were amplified. In the first-round RT-PCR of the TCR CDR3, the HTBI primer set was used. One entry per CDR3 protein results from TCRdb running MiXCR on the multiplex PCR reads. Of over 700,000 distinct CDR3 sequences in the sample, around 20% are singletons; the top ten hold 15% to 20%.

The sequenced sample was blood. The TCR was taken from a woman in her 50s with Graves' hyperthyroidism that later progressed to Graves' ophthalmopathy. J is TRBJ1-2 and V is TRBV2; D remains ambiguous. CDR3 DNA: TGTGCCATCCCCAGGCGGGTGATCGTCGGCTACACCTTC. Its protein product is CAIPRRVIVGYTF.